This passage covers 5 T cell receptor beta chains from one sample sequenced in a study of post-analysis software for immune sequencing data. Prepared TCR beta cDNA libraries contained unique molecular identifiers. TCRdb re-derived calls from the PCR reads in MiXCR, one entry per CDR3 protein. The top ten hold roughly 1.6% of the sample, which has over 150,000 distinct CDR3 sequences, about 29% seen once. These receptors' targets are unknown. Broader study findings: Four or five TRBV segments (TRBV5-6, TRBV5-1 and TRBV20-1 among them) occurred more frequently in patients than in controls.

The sequenced sample was blood. These receptors were collected from a girl between 5 and 17 years old with multiple sclerosis.

As for this clonotype: A much more abundant neighbour one base away suggests this may be a read error. The V and J genes are TRBV7-9 and TRBJ2-3; D gene uncertain. The germline gives CDR1 SEHNR, CDR2 FQNEAQ (reference sequence). The CDR3 has 12 amino acids. Here the CDR3 reads CTSSPDLDTQYF. The CDR3, as DNA: TGTACCAGCAGCCCTGACTTAGATACGCAGTATTTT.

The V gene is TRBV15, the J gene TRBJ1-2, with TRBD1 as a possible D gene (6 bases). The germline gives CDR1 LNHNV, CDR2 YYDKDF (reference sequence). Trimming cost V 6 bases and J 3 bases, with 17 bases left between them. The CDR3 spans 15 residues. The CDR3 loop reads CATRPGQLTHYGYTF. The CDR3 region has the DNA TGTGCCACCAGACCAGGACAGCTTACACACTATGGCTACACCTTC.

In this sample, this clonotype turned up a few times. The chain carries TRBV28 and TRBJ2-5, with TRBD2 matching over 11 bases. Germline-derived CDR1 and CDR2 are MDHEN and SYDVKM. Trimming took 2 bases from V and 1 from J; bases not matched to a gene: 0. The CDR3 length is 15 residues. The chain's CDR3 is CASSLLAGGQETQYF. Here the CDR3 DNA reads TGTGCCAGCAGTTTACTAGCGGGGGGCCAAGAGACCCAGTACTTC.

In this sample, this clonotype turned up a few times. J is TRBJ2-2 and V is TRBV15, with D possibly being TRBD1 or TRBD2 (5 bases each). CDR3 length: 16 amino acids. CDR1 LNHNV and CDR2 YYDKDF come from the germline V gene (reference sequence). Deletions cut 3 bases from V and 4 bases from J, with 15 bases between. The CDR3 spells CATSSRTSRGTGELFF. The DNA of the CDR3 is TGTGCCACCAGCAGCAGAACTAGTAGGGGCACCGGGGAGCTGTTTTTT.

The table lists this clonotype with many counts. This CDR3 reads CASTPPGHGYEQYF. The CDR3 DNA reads TGTGCCAGCACCCCCCCGGGACACGGCTACGAGCAGTACTTC. The rearrangement uses TRBV6-6 and TRBJ2-7, with D possibly being TRBD1 (6 bases). This CDR3 is built from 14 residues. Germline assignment: CDR1 MNHNY and CDR2 SVGAGI (reference sequence). V dropped 7 bases and J dropped 3 bases, with 16 bases sitting between them.